Following are 14 T cell receptor beta chains from one sample sequenced in a study of vaccination and CD4 T cells after COVID-19. Indicated treatment: roughly 10-day PBMC culture with coronavirus spike peptide pools or control peptides (ViraFEST assay). Their target antigens are unknown. An Oncomine TCR Beta short-read assay was used to sequence the DNA from cultured CD4+ T cells. One entry per CDR3 protein results from TCRdb running MiXCR on the PCR reads. Seen here are approximately 15,000 distinct CDR3 sequences, 43% observed once, and the top ten hold 5.7%. Material: CD4+ T cells from blood, cultured in vitro, obtained before SARS-CoV-2 vaccination. The receptors originated from a human donor who had recovered from COVID-19.

The chain recombines TRBV7-2 with TRBJ2-5, with 7 positions matching TRBD1. This CDR3 comprises 15 residues. Germline V CDR1 and CDR2: SGHTA, FQGNSA. V gave up 5 bases and J gave up 5 bases; unmatched junction bases: 11. CDR3 in amino acids: CASSNRGILRETQYF. CDR3 nucleotide sequence: TGTGCCAGCAGCAACAGGGGTATCTTACGGGAGACCCAGTACTTC.

V is TRBV15 and J is TRBJ2-7; either TRBD1 or TRBD2 may fit D (5 bases each). CDR3 size: 16 residues. Germline CDR1 reads LNHNV; CDR2 reads YYDKDF (reference sequence). V lost 6 bases to trimming and J lost 6 bases, with 24 bases between them. The CDR3 DNA reads TGTGCCACCAGTAGAACGAGGGACCGAGTTCCTTCCGAGCAGTACTTC. It yields the protein CATSRTRDRVPSEQYF.

The V gene is TRBV2, the J gene TRBJ2-2; the D is unclear. Germline-derived CDR1 and CDR2 are SNHLY and FYNNEI. The CDR3 consists of 13 residues. The V and J ends lost 4 bases and 3 bases respectively, with 6 bases between them. The CDR3 DNA sequence: TGTGCCAGCAGTGGTGGTTACACCGGGGAGCTGTTTTTT. As protein: CASSGGYTGELFF.

This clonotype was observed a few times. The chain is built from TRBV6-2 or TRBV6-3 and TRBJ1-1; D is perhaps TRBD1 (6 bases). The germline V and J ends were trimmed by 6 bases and 3 bases, with 8 bases remaining between them. CDR1 is MNHEY, CDR2 SVGEGT, per germline. The length of the CDR3 is 12 residues. The CDR3 loop is CASSYRDTEAFF. In nucleotides, the CDR3 is TGTGCCAGCAGCTACAGGGACACTGAAGCTTTCTTT.

This clonotype has a handful of counts. The chain carries TRBV29-1 and TRBJ1-2, with 10 bases matching TRBD1. Germline assignment: CDR1 SQVTM and CDR2 ANQGSEA. With 1 base clipped from V and 6 bases from J, the junction kept 2 bases outside the gene matches. The CDR3 sequence is 13 residues long. The CDR3 is CSVEADRGHGYTF. CDR3 DNA: TGCAGCGTTGAAGCCGACAGGGGGCATGGCTACACCTTC.

The chain links TRBV19 to TRBJ2-6; D gene unclear. V lost 9 bases and J lost 0, with 18 bases in between. CDR3 length: 17 residues. CDR1 and CDR2 from the germline V gene are LNHDA and SQIVND (reference sequence). CDR3 region: CASAGPDVYSGANVLTF. Here the CDR3 DNA reads TGTGCCAGCGCCGGTCCAGATGTTTACTCTGGGGCCAACGTCCTGACTTTC.

The chain combines TRBV2 with TRBJ1-6; a possible D gene is TRBD1 (5 bases). V lost 6 bases and J lost 6, with 18 bases in between. Germline V lookup: CDR1 SNHLY, CDR2 FYNNEI. The CDR3 has 16 amino acids. CDR3 bases: TGTGCCAGCAGACTTGAGACAGCCGCGATTAATTCACCCCTCCACTTT. Its protein product is CASRLETAAINSPLHF. The whole variable domain, filled in from reference TRBV2 and TRBJ1-6, reads EPEVTQTPSHQVTQMGQEVILRCVPISNHLYFYWYRQILGQKVEFLVSFYNNEISEKSEIFDDQFSVERPDGSNFTLKIRSTKLEDSAMYFCASRLETAAINSPLHFGNGTRLTVT.

V is TRBV6-1 and J is TRBJ1-6; no firm D call. The CDR3 contains 13 residues. V gave up 8 bases and J gave up 9 bases, with 14 bases separating them. CDR1 MNHNS and CDR2 SASEGT come from the germline V gene. The CDR3 DNA follows: TGTGCCAGCGGACCTCTGGACGCTTCACCCCTCCACTTT. Its translation: CASGPLDASPLHF.

This clonotype was observed a few times. The genes are TRBV6-1 and TRBJ1-2; weak D call: TRBD1 (6 bases). V lost 10 bases to trimming and J lost 4 bases, with 16 bases between them. Germline CDR1 MNHNS, CDR2 SASEGT. The CDR3 contains 13 residues. The CDR3 sequence is CATKGEGGYGYTF. In DNA form, the CDR3 reads TGTGCCACAAAGGGGGAGGGCGGCTATGGCTACACCTTC.

In regard to this clonotype: Germline and junction disagree at one end, which may indicate a read error. The V gene is TRBV27, the J gene TRBJ2-1; 9 bases match TRBD1. CDR3 length equals 16 residues. The germline V gene encodes CDR1 MNHEY and CDR2 SMNVEV (reference sequence). The CDR3 protein is CASSLRGDRVLHEQFF. The CDR3 DNA follows: TGTGCCAGCAGTTTAAGAGGGGACAGGGTTCTTCATGAACAGTTCTTC.

The table lists this clonotype with a few counts. This rearrangement joins TRBV20-1 to TRBJ1-2; D perhaps matches TRBD1 (5 bases). This CDR3 is built from 11 residues. The V and J ends lost 2 bases and 14 bases respectively, with 15 bases between them. Per germline, CDR1 DFQATT and CDR2 SNEGSKA (reference sequence). The DNA for the CDR3 is TGCAGTGCTAGAAGTGGGGCGGCCTATACCTTC. Translation gives CSARSGAAYTF.

The J gene is TRBJ1-1, the V gene TRBV2, with 8 bases that match TRBD1. CDR3 length: 12 amino acids. Looked up from germline, CDR1 is SNHLY and CDR2 is FYNNEI. J lost 7 bases, V lost 6 bases, and 4 bases had no gene match. CDR3 DNA sequence: TGTGCCAGCAGGGTAGGACAGGGTGAAGCTTTCTTT. It is translated as CASRVGQGEAFF.

The table lists this clonotype with a few counts. The chain recombines TRBV12-3 or TRBV12-4 with TRBJ1-3; the match to TRBD1 covers 9 bases. This CDR3 comprises 13 residues. V lost 4 bases and J lost 8; bases outside the gene matches: 3. Here the CDR3 reads CASSSDRGDTIYF. DNA for the CDR3: TGTGCCAGCAGTTCCGACAGGGGGGACACCATATATTTT.

This clonotype was detected a few times. The chain links TRBV15 to TRBJ1-4; unclear D gene. Trimming took 6 bases from V and 4 from J, leaving 9 bases between them. Germline V gene lookup returns CDR1 LNHNV and CDR2 YYDKDF (reference sequence). The CDR3 covers 13 residues. The CDR3 region has the DNA TGTGCCACCAGAGCGCAGCTTAATGAAAAACTGTTTTTT. Translated, it gives CATRAQLNEKLFF.